This T cell receptor beta chain was identified in a study of blood T cell repertoires in COVID-19. Study details: Some COVID-19 samples were acute and others convalescent; all came from the United States, Italy and Spain.

In the source study's methods: Amplification from reference gene primers served as the basis for estimated nucleated cell counts. TCRdb's table, derived via immunoSEQ multiplex PCR, lists solely in-frame clones and lacks some. Clone size and V and J calls were adopted from that table, with D and trimming inferred from the DNA. Of roughly 20,000 clones detected, 87% appear once; the ten largest clones hold about 8.6%. The CDR3 runs 14 residues. With 3 bases clipped from V and 5 bases from J, the junction kept 1 base outside the gene matches. Germline loops: CDR1 SQVTM, CDR2 ANQGSEA. The sample comprised peripheral blood. The sequence was obtained from a human donor in a cohort sampled during active COVID-19. The donor label of this sample is uncertain. This rearrangement joins TRBV29-1 to TRBJ1-4, with 12 nucleotides matching TRBD1. CDR3 sequence reads: CSVEGTGGNEKLFF. The CDR3 bases are TGCAGCGTTGAGGGGACAGGGGGCAATGAAAAACTGTTTTTT.